This TCR beta chain was identified during a study of vaccination and CD4 T cells after COVID-19. Study overall: Post-vaccination samples were procured at a median of approximately 70 days following dose two (range 14 to 241).

With V trimmed by 4 bases and J by 2 bases, 1 base remained unmatched. Germline CDR1 DFQATT, CDR2 SNEGSKA (reference sequence). The CDR3 has 12 residues. An Oncomine TCR Beta short-read assay was used to sequence the DNA from cultured CD4+ T cells. DNA came from CD4+ T cells after culture. TCRdb processed the PCR reads anew with MiXCR; each CDR3 protein has one entry. The sample lists about 10,000 distinct CDR3 sequences; over 40% were seen once. Treatment in this sample: approximately 11-day PBMC culture with coronavirus spike peptide pools or control peptides (ViraFEST assay). With regard to this clonotype: Its antigen remains unidentified.

Material for sequencing was CD4+ T cells from blood, cultured in vitro. This TCR was recovered from a human donor who had recovered from COVID-19. V usage is TRBV20-1 and J usage is TRBJ2-5; 7 nucleotides match TRBD1. CDR3 nucleotides: TGCAGTGCTATCAGGGGGCAAGAGACCCAGTACTTC. Amino acid sequence: CSAIRGQETQYF.